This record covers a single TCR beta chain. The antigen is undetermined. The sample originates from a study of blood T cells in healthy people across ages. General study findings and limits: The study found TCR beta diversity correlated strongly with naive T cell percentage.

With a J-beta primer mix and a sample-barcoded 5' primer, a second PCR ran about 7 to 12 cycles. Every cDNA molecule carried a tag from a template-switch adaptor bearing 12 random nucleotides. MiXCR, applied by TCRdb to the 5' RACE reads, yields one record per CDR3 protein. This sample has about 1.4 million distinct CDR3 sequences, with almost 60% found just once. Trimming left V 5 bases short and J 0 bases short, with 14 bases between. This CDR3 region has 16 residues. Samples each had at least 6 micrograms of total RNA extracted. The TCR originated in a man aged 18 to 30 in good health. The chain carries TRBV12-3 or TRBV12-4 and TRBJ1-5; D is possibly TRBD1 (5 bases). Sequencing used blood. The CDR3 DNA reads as TGTGCCAGCAGTCCGACGGGGGGGTATAGCAATCAGCCCCAGCATTTT. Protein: CASSPTGGYSNQPQHF.